These 2 T cell receptor beta chains originate from one sample sequenced in a study of siplizumab effects on memory and regulatory T cells. TCRdb's table, derived via immunoSEQ multiplex PCR, lists solely in-frame clones and lacks some. The sample contains 70,000 to 100,000 clones, roughly 93% of which appear only once. What was sequenced was CD8+ T cells sorted from blood. Source of these receptors: a human donor in good health.

The chain recombines TRBV7-9 with TRBJ1-2; D might be TRBD1 (6 bases). This CDR3 region has 13 residues. The V end was cut by 4 bases, the J end by 6 bases, with 12 bases between. Germline V gives CDR1 SEHNR, CDR2 FQNEAQ (reference sequence). CDR3 coding DNA: TGTGCCAGCAGCTATCAACACAGGGATGGCTACACCTTC. Translated, it gives CASSYQHRDGYTF. Drawing the rest from reference TRBV7-9 and TRBJ1-2, the complete variable domain is DTGVSQNPRHKITKRGQNVTFRCDPISEHNRLYWYRQTLGQGPEFLTYFQNEAQLEKSRLLSDRFSAERPKGSFSTLEIQRTEQGDSAMYLCASSYQHRDGYTFGSGTRLTVV.

J is TRBJ2-1 and V is TRBV6-5; D possibly matches TRBD1 or TRBD2 (6 bases each). This CDR3 is 14 amino acids long. With 2 bases removed from V and 10 bases from J, the gap between germline ends came to 15 bases. Germline CDR1 and CDR2: MNHEY and SVGAGI. The CDR3 is CASSYGGRGSEQFF. The CDR3 nucleotides are TGTGCCAGCAGTTACGGGGGGCGGGGCAGCGAGCAGTTCTTC.